The rows below give T cell receptor beta chains drawn from one sample of a study of blood T cells in healthy people across ages. Each CDR3 protein gets one entry after TCRdb re-called the 5' RACE reads with MiXCR. The sample contains more than 650,000 distinct CDR3 sequences, over 20% of which appear only once. The sequenced sample consisted of blood. Receptors were obtained from a man in his sixties or seventies in good health. The CDR3 runs from the conserved cysteine through the conserved F or W. A D gene is named only where the DNA matches it firmly. Clone size appears in some rows only: once, few, many, or a class for an expanded clone.

V: TRBV7-6; D: -; J: TRBJ2-6; size: few; CDR3: CASSRPRGPGANVLTF; DNA: TGTGCCAGCAGCCGCCCCAGAGGTCCTGGGGCCAACGTCCTGACTTTC
V: TRBV20-1; D: -; J: TRBJ1-1; size: -; CDR3: CSARKGGTEAFF; DNA: TGCAGTGCGCGGAAGGGAGGAACTGAAGCTTTCTTT
V: TRBV20-1; D: -; J: TRBJ2-3; size: few; CDR3: CSARVQGDTQYF; DNA: TGCAGTGCTCGGGTCCAAGGAGATACGCAGTATTTT
V: TRBV7-2; D: -; J: TRBJ2-3; size: -; CDR3: CASSLGGRPDTQYF; DNA: TGTGCCAGCAGCTTAGGAGGGAGGCCGGATACGCAGTATTTT
V: TRBV7-9; D: TRBD1; J: TRBJ1-2; size: -; CDR3: CASSRDRVESGYTF; DNA: TGTGCCAGCAGCCGGGACAGGGTGGAAAGCGGCTACACCTTC
V: TRBV12-3/TRBV12-4; D: -; J: TRBJ1-5; size: -; CDR3: CASSTDGWGNQPQHF; DNA: TGTGCCAGCAGCACGGACGGATGGGGCAATCAGCCCCAGCATTTT
V: TRBV30; D: -; J: TRBJ1-1; size: few; CDR3: CAWSHSRNTEAFF; DNA: TGTGCCTGGAGTCATTCACGGAACACTGAAGCTTTCTTT
V: TRBV5-1; D: -; J: TRBJ2-1; size: -; CDR3: CASSLDWTGVANEQFF; DNA: TGCGCCAGCAGCTTGGATTGGACGGGCGTAGCCAATGAGCAGTTCTTC
V: TRBV24-1; D: -; J: TRBJ1-1; size: -; CDR3: CATSDPAVGNTEAFF; DNA: TGTGCCACCAGTGACCCCGCCGTGGGGAACACTGAAGCTTTCTTT
V: TRBV13; D: TRBD1; J: TRBJ1-1; size: many; CDR3: CASSLGRAGTDRMNTEAFF; DNA: TGTGCCAGCAGCTTAGGCCGAGCTGGGACAGATAGGATGAACACTGAAGCTTTCTTT
V: TRBV7-2; D: TRBD1; J: TRBJ1-2; size: many; CDR3: CASSLSGGVDYGYTF; DNA: TGTGCCAGCAGCTTATCAGGGGGCGTGGACTATGGCTACACCTTC
V: TRBV29-1; D: TRBD2; J: TRBJ2-3; size: few; CDR3: CSVLLAGTDTQYF; DNA: TGCAGCGTACTACTAGCGGGAACAGATACGCAGTATTTT
V: TRBV12-3/TRBV12-4; D: TRBD1; J: TRBJ2-7; size: -; CDR3: CASSTTTGSSYEQYF; DNA: TGTGCCAGCAGTACTACGACAGGGAGCTCCTACGAGCAGTACTTC
V: TRBV29-1; D: -; J: TRBJ1-1; size: -; CDR3: CSVVPGRGSEAFF; DNA: TGCAGCGTTGTCCCGGGACGGGGTTCTGAAGCTTTCTTT
V: TRBV6-6; D: -; J: TRBJ1-2; size: few; CDR3: CASNGVLVAGSNYGYTF; DNA: TGTGCCAGCAATGGGGTGCTCGTTGCAGGGTCGAACTATGGCTACACCTTC
V: TRBV5-5; D: TRBD1; J: TRBJ1-5; size: -; CDR3: CASSLRGQGGNQPQHF; DNA: TGTGCCAGCAGCTTGAGGGGTCAGGGGGGCAATCAGCCCCAGCATTTT
V: TRBV19; D: -; J: TRBJ2-1; size: -; CDR3: CASRGAVWRETGEQFF; DNA: TGTGCCAGTAGGGGGGCAGTTTGGCGGGAGACGGGTGAGCAGTTCTTC
V: TRBV18; D: -; J: TRBJ2-1; size: -; CDR3: CASSPQSDGYNEQFF; DNA: TGTGCCAGCTCACCCCAGTCGGACGGCTACAATGAGCAGTTCTTC
V: TRBV5-1; D: -; J: TRBJ2-5; size: many; CDR3: CASSFTVSEETQYF; DNA: TGCGCCAGCAGCTTTACGGTCAGTGAGGAGACCCAGTACTTC
V: TRBV7-2; D: -; J: TRBJ2-5; size: few; CDR3: CASTMQETQYF; DNA: TGTGCCAGCACCATGCAGGAGACCCAGTACTTC
V: TRBV6-6; D: -; J: TRBJ1-2; size: -; CDR3: CASSTGTTTYGYTF; DNA: TGTGCCAGCAGCACCGGGACGACGACCTATGGCTACACCTTC
V: TRBV6-6; D: -; J: TRBJ2-1; size: few; CDR3: CASSPERLYNEQFF; DNA: TGTGCCAGCAGTCCCGAGCGGCTCTACAATGAGCAGTTCTTC
V: TRBV6-2/TRBV6-3; D: TRBD1; J: TRBJ2-7; size: few; CDR3: CASHTGATYEQYF; DNA: TGTGCCAGTCACACAGGGGCGACCTACGAGCAGTACTTC
V: TRBV10-3; D: -; J: TRBJ1-2; size: few; CDR3: CATVTDYSSYGYTF; DNA: TGTGCCACAGTCACTGATTACAGCTCCTATGGCTACACCTTC
V: TRBV14; D: -; J: TRBJ1-2; size: few; CDR3: CASSYSGLANYGYTF; DNA: TGTGCCAGCAGCTACTCAGGTCTAGCTAACTATGGCTACACCTTC
V: TRBV20-1; D: -; J: TRBJ2-3; size: -; CDR3: CSARARAPLFTGTQYF; DNA: TGCAGTGCTAGAGCCCGGGCCCCGCTGTTTACAGGTACGCAGTATTTT
V: TRBV7-2; D: -; J: TRBJ1-5; size: once; CDR3: CASSASEVQPQHF; DNA: TGTGCCAGCAGCGCATCAGAGGTTCAGCCCCAGCATTTT
V: TRBV7-2; D: -; J: TRBJ2-3; size: few; CDR3: CASSLDHGTQYF; DNA: TGTGCCAGCAGCTTAGACCACGGTACGCAGTATTTT
V: TRBV5-1; D: -; J: TRBJ2-1; size: few; CDR3: CASSLLGAPYNEQFF; DNA: TGCGCCAGCAGCTTACTGGGGGCCCCCTACAATGAGCAGTTCTTC
V: TRBV3-1; D: -; J: TRBJ2-4; size: few; CDR3: CASSQDRGLLAKNIQYF; DNA: TGTGCCAGCAGCCAAGATAGGGGACTGCTAGCCAAAAACATTCAGTACTTC
V: TRBV5-1; D: -; J: TRBJ2-3; size: few; CDR3: CASSLGPTRTDTQYF; DNA: TGCGCCAGCAGCTTGGGTCCCACCCGGACAGATACGCAGTATTTT
V: TRBV29-1; D: -; J: TRBJ2-3; size: -; CDR3: CSDTGLADTQYF; DNA: TGCAGCGATACAGGGCTGGCAGATACGCAGTATTTT
V: TRBV7-2; D: TRBD2; J: TRBJ2-1; size: -; CDR3: CASSLEVGGGYNEQFF; DNA: TGTGCCAGCAGCTTAGAGGTCGGCGGGGGTTACAATGAGCAGTTCTTC
V: TRBV15; D: -; J: TRBJ2-5; size: -; CDR3: CATSRDLASGQKETQYF; DNA: TGTGCCACCAGCAGAGATCTTGCCTCTGGGCAGAAAGAGACCCAGTACTTC
V: TRBV5-1; D: -; J: TRBJ1-3; size: -; CDR3: CASSDAQGSGNTIYF; DNA: TGCGCCAGCAGCGACGCACAGGGATCTGGAAACACCATATATTTT
V: TRBV7-9; D: TRBD1; J: TRBJ2-5; size: few; CDR3: CASSIGTGKETQYF; DNA: TGTGCCAGCAGCATCGGGACAGGGAAAGAGACCCAGTACTTC
V: TRBV20-1; D: -; J: TRBJ1-1; size: few; CDR3: CSAIHPGRGGTEAFF; DNA: TGCAGTGCTATCCATCCGGGGAGAGGCGGCACTGAAGCTTTCTTT
V: TRBV13; D: -; J: TRBJ1-2; size: -; CDR3: CASSLAHDRLINYGYTF; DNA: TGTGCCAGCAGCTTAGCTCATGACCGATTAATAAACTATGGCTACACCTTC
V: TRBV18; D: -; J: TRBJ2-5; size: -; CDR3: CASSPRSQQETQYF; DNA: TGTGCCAGCTCACCACGAAGCCAGCAAGAGACCCAGTACTTC
V: TRBV28; D: -; J: TRBJ2-3; size: few; CDR3: CASFFGGRADTQYF; DNA: TGTGCCAGCTTCTTTGGAGGCCGCGCTGATACGCAGTATTTT